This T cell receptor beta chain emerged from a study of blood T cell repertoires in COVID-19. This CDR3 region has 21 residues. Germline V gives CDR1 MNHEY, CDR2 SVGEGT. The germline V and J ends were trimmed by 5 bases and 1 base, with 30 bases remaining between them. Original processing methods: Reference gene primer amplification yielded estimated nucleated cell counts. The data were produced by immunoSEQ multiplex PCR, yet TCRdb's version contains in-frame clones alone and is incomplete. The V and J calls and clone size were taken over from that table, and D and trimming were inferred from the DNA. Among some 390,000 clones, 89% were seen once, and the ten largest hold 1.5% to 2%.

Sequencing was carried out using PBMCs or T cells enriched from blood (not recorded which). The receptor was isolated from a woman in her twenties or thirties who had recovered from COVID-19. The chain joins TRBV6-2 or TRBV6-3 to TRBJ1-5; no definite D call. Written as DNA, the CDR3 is TGTGCCAGCAGTCAACTACTACCGGAGAGTAGATTGGCAGCGAGCAATCAGCCCCAGCATTTT. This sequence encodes CASSQLLPESRLAASNQPQHF.